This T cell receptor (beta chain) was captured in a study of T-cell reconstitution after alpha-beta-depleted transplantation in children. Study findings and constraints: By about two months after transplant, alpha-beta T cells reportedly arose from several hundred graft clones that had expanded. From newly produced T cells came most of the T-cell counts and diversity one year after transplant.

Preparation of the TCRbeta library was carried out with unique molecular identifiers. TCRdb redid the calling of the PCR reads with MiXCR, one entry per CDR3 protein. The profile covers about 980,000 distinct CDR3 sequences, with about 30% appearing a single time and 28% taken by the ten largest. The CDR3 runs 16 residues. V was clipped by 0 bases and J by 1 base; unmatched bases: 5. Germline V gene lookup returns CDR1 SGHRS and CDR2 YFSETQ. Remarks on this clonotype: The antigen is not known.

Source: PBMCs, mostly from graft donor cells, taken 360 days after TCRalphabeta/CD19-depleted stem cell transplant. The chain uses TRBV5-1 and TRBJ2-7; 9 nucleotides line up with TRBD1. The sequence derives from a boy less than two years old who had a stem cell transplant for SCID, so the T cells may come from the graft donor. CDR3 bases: TGCGCCAGCAGCTTGGCCCTGGGGACAGGGTCCTACGAGCAGTACTTC. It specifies CASSLALGTGSYEQYF.